The 28 T cell receptor beta chains presented below share a single source sample, sequenced in a study of T cells in localized non-small cell lung cancer. The protocol was immunoSEQ multiplex PCR, while the TCRdb copy is restricted to in-frame clones and leaves out a portion. The table lists 6,000 or so clones, 40% to 50% of them singletons, with more than 9% in the top ten. The material was lung tumor tissue, obtained before any cancer treatment. The receptors shown here come from a woman between 40 and 69 years old with stage II squamous cell lung carcinoma.

The V call is TRBV15, the J call TRBJ2-5; the D is unclear. Trimming took off 1 base at V and 2 bases at J, with 14 bases between the two ends. The CDR3 contains 16 residues. CDR1 and CDR2 (germline): LNHNV, YYDKDF (reference sequence). DNA for the CDR3: TGTGCCACCAGCAGAGCAGCACCCGGGCCACAAGAGACCCAGTACTTC. Its protein product is CATSRAAPGPQETQYF.

Within the sample, this clone is medium-sized. The chain uses TRBV6-8 and TRBJ1-3; no reliable D call. Trimming cost V 6 bases and J 4 bases, with 10 bases left between them. The CDR3 loop spans 13 amino acids. The germline V gene encodes CDR1 MNHGY and CDR2 SAAAGT. The CDR3 sequence is CASSTGEGNTIYF. The CDR3 nucleotides read TGTGCCAGCAGCACCGGGGAGGGAAACACCATATATTTT.

The chain couples TRBV5-1 to TRBJ1-1, with TRBD1 matching 8 bases. The CDR3 is 17 residues long. V gave up 6 bases and J gave up 4 bases; unmatched junction bases: 17. Per the germline V gene, CDR1 is SGHRS and CDR2 is YFSETQ. Here the CDR3 reads CASTDRPGGALATEAFF. The CDR3 DNA reads as TGCGCCAGCACCGATCGGCCAGGGGGCGCCTTGGCCACTGAAGCTTTCTTT.

The genes are TRBV19 and TRBJ1-2; the D gene is possibly TRBD1 (5 bases). This CDR3 contains 18 residues. Trimming shortened V by 1 base and J by 4 bases, and 22 bases separated the two germline ends. Germline CDR1 is LNHDA and CDR2 is SQIVND (reference sequence). The DNA of the CDR3 is TGTGCCAGTAGTATAGGTGGCGTGGGGCTACAGGCGGGCTATGGCTACACCTTC. As protein: CASSIGGVGLQAGYGYTF.

The chain employs TRBV18 and TRBJ1-5; D possibly corresponds to TRBD1 (5 bases). Per the germline V gene, CDR1 is KGHSH and CDR2 is LQKENI. The CDR3 extends over 13 amino acids. Trimming stripped 5 bases from V and 4 bases from J, with 9 bases between. The CDR3 DNA sequence: TGTGCCAGCTCAATGGGGGGTAATCAGCCCCAGCATTTT. Translating it yields CASSMGGNQPQHF.

The chain links TRBV12-5 to TRBJ1-4, with D maybe TRBD1 (5 bases). There are 12 residues in the CDR3. Germline CDR1 and CDR2: LGHNT and FRNRAP. The CDR3 sequence is CASRDGNEKLFF. The CDR3 DNA follows: TGTGCCAGCCGGGACGGTAATGAAAAACTGTTTTTT.

This clone appeared once. The chain has TRBV25-1 and TRBJ1-4, with 7 bases aligning to TRBD1. J was trimmed by 1 base and V by 3 bases; bases with no gene match: 2. Germline CDR1 and CDR2: MGHDK and SYGVNS. The CDR3 consists of 15 residues. The CDR3 region is CASSDSGGTNEKLFF. CDR3 nucleotides: TGTGCCAGCAGTGACTCAGGGGGAACTAATGAAAAACTGTTTTTT.

CDR3 sequence (DNA): TGTGCCAGCAGCCAAGAAAGGAGTAGCGCAACTAATGAAAAACTGTTTTTT. Translation gives CASSQERSSATNEKLFF. The V and J genes are TRBV14 and TRBJ1-4, with D unclear. V lost 0 bases and J 0 bases, leaving 11 bases between the germline ends. Germline CDR1 and CDR2: SGHDN and FVKESK. The CDR3 runs 17 residues.

CDR3 sequence: CASTSGQGNYGYTF. The CDR3 nucleotides are TGTGCCAGTACCTCGGGACAGGGGAACTATGGCTACACCTTC. The chain links TRBV19 to TRBJ1-2; 10 nucleotides match TRBD1. CDR1 and CDR2 (germline): LNHDA, SQIVND (reference sequence). The CDR3 has 14 residues. V lost 7 bases to trimming and J lost 2 bases; unmatched junction nucleotides: 4. Using reference TRBV19 and TRBJ1-2 for the parts outside the CDR3, the full variable domain is DGGITQSPKYLFRKEGQNVTLSCEQNLNHDAMYWYRQDPGQGLRLIYYSQIVNDFQKGDIAEGYSVSREKKESFPLTVTSAQKNPTAFYLCASTSGQGNYGYTFGSGTRLTVV.

This clone has a handful of counts. The chain employs TRBV6-9 and TRBJ2-1, with D unresolved. Deletions cut 6 bases from V and 3 bases from J, with 12 bases between. This CDR3 has 14 residues. In germline, CDR1 is MNHGY, CDR2 SVAAGI. CDR3 DNA sequence: TGTGCCAGCAGCAACAAAGGAAGCTACAATGAGCAGTTCTTC. Its translation: CASSNKGSYNEQFF.

This clone counts as medium-sized. The V gene is TRBV11-3, the J gene TRBJ2-1, with D possibly being TRBD2 (6 bases). CDR1 is SGHNT, CDR2 YENEEA, per germline. V dropped 2 bases and J dropped 7 bases, with 15 bases sitting between them. The CDR3 has 15 residues. CDR3 amino acids: CASSLLGEARNEQFF. CDR3 nucleotide sequence: TGTGCCAGCAGCTTATTGGGGGAGGCCAGGAATGAGCAGTTCTTC.

The V and J genes are TRBV28 and TRBJ1-1; D gene uncertain. The germline gives CDR1 MDHEN, CDR2 SYDVKM. The CDR3 is 13 residues long. Trimming stripped 6 bases from V and 0 bases from J, with 8 bases between. The CDR3 nucleotides are TGTGCCAGCAGGATTATAATGAACACTGAAGCTTTCTTT. Its protein is CASRIIMNTEAFF.

The chain employs TRBV25-1 and TRBJ1-1, with TRBD1 matching over 7 bases. The germline V gene encodes CDR1 MGHDK and CDR2 SYGVNS. The CDR3 has 13 amino acids. Losses at the gene ends were 6 bases for V and 4 bases for J; bases not matched to a gene: 5. CDR3: CASRLQGSTEAFF. The DNA for the CDR3 is TGTGCCAGCAGACTACAGGGGTCCACTGAAGCTTTCTTT.

The chain joins TRBV6-8 to TRBJ1-3; D unresolved. V shed 4 bases and J shed 1 base, with 8 bases lying between them. This CDR3 has 14 residues. CDR1 MNHGY and CDR2 SAAAGT come from the germline V gene. The CDR3 reads CASSSVGSGNTIYF. The CDR3 region has the DNA TGTGCCAGCAGTTCGGTCGGGTCTGGAAACACCATATATTTT.

This chain joins TRBV4-1 and TRBJ1-4; 8 nucleotides agree with TRBD1. This CDR3 contains 15 residues. Trimming took 3 bases from V and 8 from J; bases not matched to a gene: 8. The germline V gene encodes CDR1 MGHRA and CDR2 YSYEKL. The CDR3 nucleotides read TGCGCCAGCAGCCAGCCGGACAGGGTAGGCGAAAAACTGTTTTTT. It translates to CASSQPDRVGEKLFF.

This chain uses TRBV19 with TRBJ1-6; TRBD1 aligns across 10 bases. With V trimmed by 10 bases and J by 9 bases, 15 bases remained unmatched. Germline V gene lookup returns CDR1 LNHDA and CDR2 SQIVND (reference sequence). The CDR3 sequence is 16 residues long. CDR3 sequence: CATQDRGFSPSSPLHF. The CDR3, as DNA: TGTGCCACACAGGACAGGGGGTTTTCCCCATCTTCACCCCTCCACTTT.

This rearrangement joins TRBV11-3 to TRBJ2-3; weak D call: TRBD2 (6 bases). Germline CDR1 SGHNT, CDR2 YENEEA. This CDR3 contains 14 residues. Trimming removed 5 bases at V and 8 bases at J, with 17 bases between. The CDR3 spells CASSPVQMGGTQYF. The CDR3 coding sequence is TGTGCCAGCAGCCCAGTACAGATGGGGGGTACGCAGTATTTT.

This chain links TRBV18 with TRBJ2-7, with TRBD2 matching 8 bases. This CDR3 contains 16 residues. Germline CDR1 is KGHSH and CDR2 is LQKENI. With V trimmed by 1 base and J by 3 bases, 8 bases remained unmatched. As DNA, the CDR3 is TGTGCCAGCTCACCACTGGATGCGGGGGGCTTCTACGAGCAGTACTTC. Amino acids: CASSPLDAGGFYEQYF.

This chain uses TRBV19 with TRBJ2-6, with D possibly called TRBD1 or TRBD2 (6 bases each). The V end was cut by 9 bases, the J end by 2 bases, with 14 bases between. The CDR3 consists of 15 residues. Germline CDR1 reads LNHDA; CDR2 reads SQIVND (reference sequence). CDR3 coding DNA: TGTGCCAGCTCACAGGGAGGACCTGGGGCCAACGTCCTGACTTTC. This encodes CASSQGGPGANVLTF.

The CDR3 bases are TGTGCCTGGAGGGGACAGGGGGGCTACAATGAGCAGTTCTTC. Protein: CAWRGQGGYNEQFF. V is TRBV30 and J is TRBJ2-1, with 11 bases aligning to TRBD1. This CDR3 spans 14 amino acids. The germline V gene has CDR1 GTSNPN and CDR2 SVGIG (reference sequence). J was trimmed by 3 bases and V by 3 bases; bases with no gene match: 1.

This clone was observed a single time. The CDR3 DNA sequence: TGTGCCACCAGCAGCACTCTACTAGCGGGAGGGTCAGCGACCTACAATGAGCAGTTCTTC. Amino acids: CATSSTLLAGGSATYNEQFF. The V gene is TRBV15, the J gene TRBJ2-1; 13 nucleotides align to TRBD2. The CDR3 spans 20 residues. The ends lost 3 bases at V and 2 bases at J; junction bases unmatched: 13. CDR1 is LNHNV and CDR2 is YYDKDF in the germline V gene (reference sequence).

This clone was seen only a few times. The rearrangement uses TRBV11-3 and TRBJ2-1; 8 positions match TRBD2. J gave up 8 bases and V 5 bases, and 20 bases lay outside the gene matches. This CDR3 spans 18 amino acids. Looked up from germline, CDR1 is SGHNT and CDR2 is YENEEA. In DNA, the CDR3 is TGTGCCAGCAGCCAAGTTTCCCCGCCGACTGGGACTAGAGATGAGCAGTTCTTC. This gives the protein CASSQVSPPTGTRDEQFF.

The chain has TRBV5-1 and TRBJ1-2, with a weak D call TRBD1 (5 bases). The CDR3 has 15 residues. The germline V gene encodes CDR1 SGHRS and CDR2 YFSETQ. The V end lost 7 bases, the J end lost 4 bases, and 20 bases lay between the germline ends. CDR3 region: CASGGGSILSYGYTF. CDR3 coding DNA: TGCGCCAGCGGGGGAGGGTCCATTCTAAGCTATGGCTACACCTTC.

This clone was counted a single time. V and J are TRBV18 and TRBJ1-1; D ambiguous. The CDR3 consists of 15 residues. Per the germline V gene, CDR1 is KGHSH and CDR2 is LQKENI. With 2 bases removed from V and 3 bases from J, the gap between germline ends came to 13 bases. The CDR3 nucleotides are TGTGCCAGCTCACCATTAGCGGGTTGGGACACTGAAGCTTTCTTT. It encodes CASSPLAGWDTEAFF.

The rearrangement uses TRBV5-1 and TRBJ2-1; TRBD2 aligns across 8 bases. Looked up from germline, CDR1 is SGHRS and CDR2 is YFSETQ. J was trimmed by 5 bases and V by 2 bases; bases with no gene match: 9. This CDR3 spans 16 amino acids. The CDR3 coding sequence is TGCGCCAGCAGCTTAGTAGCGGGAATGGGTGACAATGAGCAGTTCTTC. It yields the protein CASSLVAGMGDNEQFF.

This sequence joins TRBV7-2 and TRBJ2-2; no clear D gene. Germline V CDR1 and CDR2: SGHTA, FQGNSA. The CDR3 runs to 13 residues. The germline V and J ends were trimmed by 6 bases and 6 bases, with 11 bases remaining between them. In DNA, the CDR3 is TGTGCCAGCAGTCAAAGACCAGCCGGGGAGCTGTTTTTT. Translation gives CASSQRPAGELFF.

The rearrangement uses TRBV29-1 and TRBJ2-7; tentatively, D is TRBD1 or TRBD2 (6 bases each). The length of the CDR3 is 13 residues. The V end lost 4 bases, the J end lost 3 bases, and 13 bases lay between the germline ends. CDR1 and CDR2 from the germline V gene are SQVTM and ANQGSEA. CDR3 nucleotide sequence: TGCAGCGTTGCGTACGGGGGCTTCTACGAGCAGTACTTC. Protein product: CSVAYGGFYEQYF.

The chain couples TRBV18 to TRBJ1-1, with a tentative D call TRBD1 (5 bases). The CDR3 consists of 18 residues. Deletions cut 5 bases from V and 0 bases from J, with 22 bases between. Per the germline V gene, CDR1 is KGHSH and CDR2 is LQKENI. CDR3 sequence (DNA): TGTGCCAGCTCAATCGCCCCGGGACCCGGGTCAATGAACACTGAAGCTTTCTTT. Translation: CASSIAPGPGSMNTEAFF.